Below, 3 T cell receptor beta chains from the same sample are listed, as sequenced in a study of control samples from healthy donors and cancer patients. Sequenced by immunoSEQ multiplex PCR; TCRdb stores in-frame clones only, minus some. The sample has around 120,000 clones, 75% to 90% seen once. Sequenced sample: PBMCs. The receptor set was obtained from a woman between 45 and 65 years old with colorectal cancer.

CDR3 loop: CASTPWDGQYYGYTF. The CDR3 nucleotides read TGCGCCAGCACCCCCTGGGACGGCCAATACTATGGCTACACCTTC. The V gene is TRBV5-1, the J gene TRBJ1-2; D might be TRBD1 (5 bases). Trimming took off 6 bases at V and 3 bases at J, with 18 bases between the two ends. Looked up from germline, CDR1 is SGHRS and CDR2 is YFSETQ. The CDR3 spans 15 residues.

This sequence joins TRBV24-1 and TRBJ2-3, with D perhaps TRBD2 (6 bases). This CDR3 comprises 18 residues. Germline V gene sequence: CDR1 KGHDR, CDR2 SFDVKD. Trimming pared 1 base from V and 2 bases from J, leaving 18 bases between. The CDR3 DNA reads TGTGCCACCAGTGATTTAATTACCTTGGCTAGCGACACAGATACGCAGTATTTT. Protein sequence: CATSDLITLASDTDTQYF.

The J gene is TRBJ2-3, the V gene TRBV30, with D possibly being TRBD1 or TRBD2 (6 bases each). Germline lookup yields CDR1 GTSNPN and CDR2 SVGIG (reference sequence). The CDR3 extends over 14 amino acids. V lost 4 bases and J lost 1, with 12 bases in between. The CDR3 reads CAWNSRGGTDTQYF. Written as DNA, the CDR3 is TGTGCCTGGAATAGTAGGGGGGGCACAGATACGCAGTATTTT. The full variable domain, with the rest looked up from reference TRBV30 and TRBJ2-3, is SQTIHQWPATLVQPVGSPLSLECTVEGTSNPNLYWYRQAAGRGLQLLFYSVGIGQISSEVPQNLSASRPQDRQFILSSKKLLLSDSGFYLCAWNSRGGTDTQYFGPGTRLTVL.